This T cell receptor beta chain was sequenced in a study of blood T cells in healthy people across ages. Overall study findings and caveats: The study could not conclusively compare naive and antigen-experienced cells, given its unsorted PBMCs.

Alongside a J-beta primer mix, a sample-barcoded 5' primer served in a second PCR lasting 7 to 11 cycles. TCRdb reanalysed the 5' RACE reads using MiXCR and keeps one entry per CDR3 protein. Among approximately 1.5 million distinct CDR3 sequences listed, roughly 32% were seen once. CDR1 is MGHRA, CDR2 YSYEKL, per germline. After removal of 1 base from V and 8 bases from J, the junction contained 15 bases not matched to a gene. The CDR3 runs to 18 residues. Every participating donor contributed 8.5 to 10 milliliters of peripheral blood through a draw. The sample holds a few counts of this clonotype. What it recognizes is unknown.

The origin of this receptor is a woman under 40 in good health. Material for sequencing was blood. The chain couples TRBV4-1 to TRBJ2-1, with 9 positions matching TRBD2. CDR3 DNA sequence: TGCGCCAGCAGCCAAGGGCTCCTCCGGCGGGAGGGTCCGGATGAGCAGTTCTTC. It translates to CASSQGLLRREGPDEQFF.